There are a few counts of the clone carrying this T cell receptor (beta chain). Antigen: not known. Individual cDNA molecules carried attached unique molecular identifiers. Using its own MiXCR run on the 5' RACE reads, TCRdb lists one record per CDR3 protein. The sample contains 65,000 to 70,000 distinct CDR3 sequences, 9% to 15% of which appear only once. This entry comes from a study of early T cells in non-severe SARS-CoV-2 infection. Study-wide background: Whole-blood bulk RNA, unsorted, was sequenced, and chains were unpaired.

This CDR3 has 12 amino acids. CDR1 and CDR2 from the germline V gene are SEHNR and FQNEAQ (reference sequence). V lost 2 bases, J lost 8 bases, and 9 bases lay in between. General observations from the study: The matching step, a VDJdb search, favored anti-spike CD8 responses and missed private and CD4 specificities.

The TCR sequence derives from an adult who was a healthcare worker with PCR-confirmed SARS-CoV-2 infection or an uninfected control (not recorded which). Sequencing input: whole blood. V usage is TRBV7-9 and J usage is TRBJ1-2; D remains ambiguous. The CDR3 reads CASSLYGVGYTF. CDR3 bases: TGTGCCAGCAGCTTATACGGGGTCGGCTACACCTTC. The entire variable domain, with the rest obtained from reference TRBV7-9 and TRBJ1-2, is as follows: DTGVSQNPRHKITKRGQNVTFRCDPISEHNRLYWYRQTLGQGPEFLTYFQNEAQLEKSRLLSDRFSAERPKGSFSTLEIQRTEQGDSAMYLCASSLYGVGYTFGSGTRLTVV.